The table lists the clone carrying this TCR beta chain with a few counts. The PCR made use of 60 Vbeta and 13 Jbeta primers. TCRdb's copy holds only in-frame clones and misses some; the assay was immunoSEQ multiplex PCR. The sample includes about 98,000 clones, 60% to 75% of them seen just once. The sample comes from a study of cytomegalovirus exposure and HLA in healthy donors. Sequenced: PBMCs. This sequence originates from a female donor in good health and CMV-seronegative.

This CDR3 reads CASSDSTGGGELFF. CDR3 nucleotide sequence: TGTGCCAGCAGTGACTCGACAGGGGGCGGGGAGCTGTTTTTT. V usage is TRBV6-4 and J usage is TRBJ2-2, with 9 positions matching TRBD1. The CDR3 runs to 14 residues. The V segment lost 0 bases and the J segment 7 bases; nucleotides outside the gene matches: 0. From germline, CDR1 is MRHNA and CDR2 SNTAGT.